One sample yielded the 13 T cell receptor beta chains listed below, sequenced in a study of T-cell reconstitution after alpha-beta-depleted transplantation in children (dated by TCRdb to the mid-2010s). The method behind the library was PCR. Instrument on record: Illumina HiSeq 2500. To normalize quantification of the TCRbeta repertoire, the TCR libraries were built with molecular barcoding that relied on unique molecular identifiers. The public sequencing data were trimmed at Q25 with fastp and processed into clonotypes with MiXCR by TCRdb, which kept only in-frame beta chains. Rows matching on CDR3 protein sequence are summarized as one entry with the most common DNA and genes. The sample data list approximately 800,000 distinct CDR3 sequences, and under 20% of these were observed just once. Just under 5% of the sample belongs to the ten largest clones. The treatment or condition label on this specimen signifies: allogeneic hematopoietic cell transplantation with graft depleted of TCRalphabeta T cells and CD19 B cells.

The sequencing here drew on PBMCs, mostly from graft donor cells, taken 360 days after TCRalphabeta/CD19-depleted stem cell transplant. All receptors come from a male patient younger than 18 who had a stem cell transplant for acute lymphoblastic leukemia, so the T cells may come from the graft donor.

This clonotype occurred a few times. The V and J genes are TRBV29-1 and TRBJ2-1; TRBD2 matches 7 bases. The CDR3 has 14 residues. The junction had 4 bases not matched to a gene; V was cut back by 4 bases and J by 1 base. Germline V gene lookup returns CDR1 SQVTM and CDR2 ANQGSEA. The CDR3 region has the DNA TGCAGCGTTGCGGGGGGACTTTCCTACAATGAGCAGTTCTTC. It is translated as CSVAGGLSYNEQFF.

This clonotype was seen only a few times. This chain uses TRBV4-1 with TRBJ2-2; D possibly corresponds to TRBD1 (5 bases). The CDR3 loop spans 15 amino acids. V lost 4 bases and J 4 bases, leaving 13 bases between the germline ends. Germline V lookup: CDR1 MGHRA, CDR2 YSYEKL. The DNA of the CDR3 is TGCGCCAGCAGCCCCCTAAGGCAGGGCACCGGGGAGCTGTTTTTT. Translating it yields CASSPLRQGTGELFF.

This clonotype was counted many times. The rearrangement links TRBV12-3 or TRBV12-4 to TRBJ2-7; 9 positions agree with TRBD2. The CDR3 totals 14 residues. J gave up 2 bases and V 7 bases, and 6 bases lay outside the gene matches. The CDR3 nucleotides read TGTGCCAGCATTAGCGGGAGTGGGACCTACGAGCAGTACTTC. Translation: CASISGSGTYEQYF.

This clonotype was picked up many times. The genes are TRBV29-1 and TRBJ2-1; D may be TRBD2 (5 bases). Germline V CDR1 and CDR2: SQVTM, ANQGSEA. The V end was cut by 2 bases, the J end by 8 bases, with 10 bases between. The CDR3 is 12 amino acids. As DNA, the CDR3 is TGCAGCGTTGAAAGGTGGGGAGATGAGCAGTTCTTC. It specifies CSVERWGDEQFF.

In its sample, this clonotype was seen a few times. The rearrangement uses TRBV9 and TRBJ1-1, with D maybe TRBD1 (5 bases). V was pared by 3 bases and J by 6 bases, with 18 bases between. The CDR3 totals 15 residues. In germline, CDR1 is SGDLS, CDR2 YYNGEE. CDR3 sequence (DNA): TGTGCCAGCAGCGCCGTCGTCCTGGGGCCCTCTGAAGCTTTCTTT. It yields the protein CASSAVVLGPSEAFF.

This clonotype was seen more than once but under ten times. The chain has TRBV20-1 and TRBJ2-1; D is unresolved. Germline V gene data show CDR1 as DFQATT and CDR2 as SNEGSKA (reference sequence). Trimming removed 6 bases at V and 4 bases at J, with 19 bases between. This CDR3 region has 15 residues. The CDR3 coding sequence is TGCAGTGCCGTACAGTCTGATAGGAAGTACAATGAGCAGTTCTTC. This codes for CSAVQSDRKYNEQFF.

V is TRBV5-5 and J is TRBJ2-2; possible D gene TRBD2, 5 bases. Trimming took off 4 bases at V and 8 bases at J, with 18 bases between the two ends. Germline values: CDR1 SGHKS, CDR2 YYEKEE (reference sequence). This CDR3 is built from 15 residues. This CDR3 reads CASSPWTDFVGELFF. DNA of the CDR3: TGTGCCAGCAGCCCCTGGACGGACTTTGTAGGGGAGCTGTTTTTT.

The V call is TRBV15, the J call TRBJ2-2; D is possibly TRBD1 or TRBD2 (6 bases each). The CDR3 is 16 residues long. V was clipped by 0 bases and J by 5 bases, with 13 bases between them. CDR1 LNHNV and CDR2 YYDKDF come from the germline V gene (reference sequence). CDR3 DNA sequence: TGTGCCACCAGCAGAGATGCCGGGGGCTGGACCGGGGAGCTGTTTTTT. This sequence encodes CATSRDAGGWTGELFF. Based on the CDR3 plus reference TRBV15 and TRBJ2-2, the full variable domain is DAMVIQNPRYQVTQFGKPVTLSCSQTLNHNVMYWYQQKSSQAPKLLFHYYDKDFNNEADTPDNFQSRRPNTSFCFLDIRSPGLGDTAMYLCATSRDAGGWTGELFFGEGSRLTVL.

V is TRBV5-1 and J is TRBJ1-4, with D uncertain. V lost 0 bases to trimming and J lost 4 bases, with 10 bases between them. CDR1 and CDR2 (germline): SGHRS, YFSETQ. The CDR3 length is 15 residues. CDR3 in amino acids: CASSLDPVDNEKLFF. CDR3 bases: TGCGCCAGCAGCTTGGATCCGGTGGATAATGAAAAACTGTTTTTT.

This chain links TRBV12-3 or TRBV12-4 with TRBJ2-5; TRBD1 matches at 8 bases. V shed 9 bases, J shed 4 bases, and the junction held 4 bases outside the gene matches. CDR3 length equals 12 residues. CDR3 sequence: CASCRGRETQYF. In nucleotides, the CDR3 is TGTGCCAGTTGCAGGGGGCGAGAGACCCAGTACTTC.

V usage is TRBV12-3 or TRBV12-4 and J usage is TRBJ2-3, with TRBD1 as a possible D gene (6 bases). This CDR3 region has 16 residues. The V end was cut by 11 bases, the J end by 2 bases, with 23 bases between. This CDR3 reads CAGTFRRTATTDTQYF. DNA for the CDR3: TGTGCCGGCACCTTTAGGAGGACAGCCACCACAGATACGCAGTATTTT.

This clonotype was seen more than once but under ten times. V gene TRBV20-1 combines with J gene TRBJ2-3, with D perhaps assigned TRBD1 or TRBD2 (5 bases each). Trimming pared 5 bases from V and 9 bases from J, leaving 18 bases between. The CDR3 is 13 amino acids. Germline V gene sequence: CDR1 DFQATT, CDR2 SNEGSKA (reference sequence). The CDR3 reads CSAHLPGPWTQYF. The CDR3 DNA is TGCAGTGCTCACCTCCCGGGACCGTGGACGCAGTATTTT.

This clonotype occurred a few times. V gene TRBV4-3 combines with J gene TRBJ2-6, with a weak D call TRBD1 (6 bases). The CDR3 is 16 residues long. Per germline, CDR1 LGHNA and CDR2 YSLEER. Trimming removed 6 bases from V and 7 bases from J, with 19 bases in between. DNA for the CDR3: TGCGCCAGCAGTCCTACTGGACAGCCATCAGCCAACGTCCTGACTTTC. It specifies CASSPTGQPSANVLTF.